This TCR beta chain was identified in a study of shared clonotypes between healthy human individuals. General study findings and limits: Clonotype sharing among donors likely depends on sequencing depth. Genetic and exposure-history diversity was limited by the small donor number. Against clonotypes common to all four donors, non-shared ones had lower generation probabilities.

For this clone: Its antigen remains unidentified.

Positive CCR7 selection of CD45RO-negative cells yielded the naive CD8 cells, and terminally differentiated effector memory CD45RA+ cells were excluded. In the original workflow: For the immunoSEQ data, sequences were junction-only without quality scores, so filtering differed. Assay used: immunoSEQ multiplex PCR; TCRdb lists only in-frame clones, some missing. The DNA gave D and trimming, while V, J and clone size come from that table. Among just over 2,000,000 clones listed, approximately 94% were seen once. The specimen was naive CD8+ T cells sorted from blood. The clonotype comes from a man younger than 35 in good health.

The CDR3 reads CASSFQGANWDSNQPQHF. DNA for the CDR3: TGTGCCAGCAGTTTCCAGGGGGCGAATTGGGATAGCAATCAGCCCCAGCATTTT. The chain is built from TRBV28 and TRBJ1-5, with 8 bases lining up with TRBD1. The CDR3 totals 18 residues. Germline trimming cut 3 bases from V and 0 bases from J; bases unmatched to any gene: 10. Looked up from germline, CDR1 is MDHEN and CDR2 is SYDVKM. Based on the CDR3 plus reference TRBV28 and TRBJ1-5, the full variable domain is DVKVTQSSRYLVKRTGEKVFLECVQDMDHENMFWYRQDPGLGLRLIYFSYDVKMKEKGDIPEGYSVSREKKERFSLILESASTNQTSMYLCASSFQGANWDSNQPQHFGDGTRLSIL.